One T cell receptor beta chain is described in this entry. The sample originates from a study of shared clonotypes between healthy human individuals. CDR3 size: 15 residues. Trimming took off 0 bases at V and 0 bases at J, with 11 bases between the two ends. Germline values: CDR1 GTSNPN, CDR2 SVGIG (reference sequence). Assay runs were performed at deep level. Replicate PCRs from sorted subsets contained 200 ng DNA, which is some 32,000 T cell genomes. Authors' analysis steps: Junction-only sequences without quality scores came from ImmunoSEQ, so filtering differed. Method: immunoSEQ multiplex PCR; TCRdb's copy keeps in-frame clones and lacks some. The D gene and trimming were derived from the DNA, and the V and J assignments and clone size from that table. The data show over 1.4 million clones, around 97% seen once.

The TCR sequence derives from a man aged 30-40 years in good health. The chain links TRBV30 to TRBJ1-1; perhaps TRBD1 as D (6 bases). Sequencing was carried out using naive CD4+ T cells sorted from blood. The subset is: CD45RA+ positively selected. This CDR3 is CAWSVRDTMNTEAFF. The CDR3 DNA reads TGTGCCTGGAGTGTGAGGGACACAATGAACACTGAAGCTTTCTTT.